A single sample is the source of the 20 T cell receptor beta chains below, sequenced in a study of blood T cell repertoires in COVID-19. Here immunoSEQ multiplex PCR was the method, and the copy in TCRdb shows in-frame clones only, minus some. The data show around 250,000 clones, around 80% seen once. The sequenced sample consisted of peripheral blood. These receptors came from a woman of 80 years or more with acute or convalescent COVID-19.

V is TRBV7-2 and J is TRBJ2-1, with D possibly being TRBD1 (6 bases). The CDR3 is 14 amino acids. Trimming removed 5 bases from V and 3 bases from J, with 11 bases in between. In germline, CDR1 is SGHTA, CDR2 FQGNSA. The CDR3 DNA follows: TGTGCCAGCAGCAGGGGACAAAACTACAATGAGCAGTTCTTC. Translated: CASSRGQNYNEQFF. Variable domain in full (rest from reference TRBV7-2 and TRBJ2-1): GAGVSQSPSNKVTEKGKDVELRCDPISGHTALYWYRQSLGQGLEFLIYFQGNSAPDKSGLPSDRFSAERTGGSVSTLTIQRTQQEDSAVYLCASSRGQNYNEQFFGPGTRLTVL.

This chain connects TRBV5-6 to TRBJ1-1; D ambiguous. Per germline, CDR1 SGHDT and CDR2 YYEEEE. CDR3 size: 16 residues. V lost 0 bases, J lost 0 bases, and 12 bases lay in between. The CDR3 here is CASSLGLRTMNTEAFF. The CDR3 DNA follows: TGTGCCAGCAGCTTGGGCTTGCGGACTATGAACACTGAAGCTTTCTTT.

CDR3 amino acids: CASSAGQTVNTEAFF. The CDR3 bases are TGCGCCAGCAGCGCCGGACAGACAGTGAACACTGAAGCTTTCTTT. The chain employs TRBV5-1 and TRBJ1-1; D is possibly TRBD1 (6 bases). Trimming left V 4 bases short and J 0 bases short, with 13 bases between. The CDR3 loop spans 15 amino acids. The germline V gene has CDR1 SGHRS and CDR2 YFSETQ.

The CDR3 DNA is TGTGCCAGCAGCTTGGGGACGGGACAGGGGATTTTCTACGAGCAGTACTTC. It yields the protein CASSLGTGQGIFYEQYF. The rearrangement links TRBV7-6 to TRBJ2-7; 10 bases are shared with TRBD1. CDR1 and CDR2 from the germline V gene are SGHVS and FNYEAQ. The CDR3 totals 17 residues. J gave up 3 bases and V 3 bases, and 11 bases lay outside the gene matches.

This clone was observed a few times. This chain connects TRBV6-2 or TRBV6-3 to TRBJ1-4, with D possibly being TRBD1 (6 bases). CDR3 size: 14 residues. The V gene lost 2 bases and the J gene lost 11 bases, with 15 bases spanning the gap. Germline V gives CDR1 MNHEY, CDR2 SVGEGT. CDR3 bases: TGTGCCAGCAGTTACAGCAGGACCCAGGGGAAACTGTTTTTT. The encoded protein is CASSYSRTQGKLFF.

J is TRBJ1-3 and V is TRBV5-4; D is perhaps TRBD1 (6 bases). The CDR3 totals 17 residues. Germline V gene lookup returns CDR1 SGHNT and CDR2 YYREEE (reference sequence). The V end lost 2 bases, the J end lost 0 bases, and 15 bases lay between the germline ends. CDR3 nucleotides: TGTGCCAGCAGCTTCGGAGGGGGGGCGCTCTCTGGAAACACCATATATTTT. Translated: CASSFGGGALSGNTIYF.

This clone was counted a single time. The CDR3 protein is CASSQAFERTDTQYF. CDR3 DNA sequence: TGTGCCAGCAGCCAAGCGTTCGAGAGAACAGATACGCAGTATTTT. V usage is TRBV4-2 and J usage is TRBJ2-3; no definite D call. The V and J ends lost 1 base and 3 bases respectively, with 11 bases between them. CDR3 length: 15 residues. Germline values: CDR1 LGHNA, CDR2 YNFKEQ.

J is TRBJ2-7 and V is TRBV6-5; TRBD2 aligns across 7 bases. CDR1 is MNHEY, CDR2 SVGAGI, per germline. V was pared by 2 bases and J by 3 bases, with 7 bases of the junction left unmatched. The CDR3 runs to 15 residues. The CDR3 DNA sequence: TGTGCCAGCAGTTACGGGGGGGTAAAGGGCTACGAGCAGTACTTC. Translated, it gives CASSYGGVKGYEQYF.

Written as DNA, the CDR3 is TGTGCCAGCAGCTTCCAGGATAGGCAGAGCTACGAGCAGTACTTC. Its translation: CASSFQDRQSYEQYF. The chain has TRBV7-2 and TRBJ2-7; D remains ambiguous. V lost 3 bases and J 3 bases, leaving 15 bases between the germline ends. The CDR3 is 15 amino acids. The germline V gene encodes CDR1 SGHTA and CDR2 FQGNSA.

This clone has only a few counts. CDR3 amino acids: CASRASGVNEQFF. The CDR3 DNA follows: TGTGCCAGCAGAGCTAGCGGGGTTAATGAGCAGTTCTTC. This rearrangement joins TRBV11-1 to TRBJ2-1; 9 bases match TRBD2. V lost 6 bases, J lost 7 bases, and 4 bases stayed unmatched. Germline lookup yields CDR1 SGHAT and CDR2 FQDESV (reference sequence). The CDR3 spans 13 residues.

The chain recombines TRBV10-3 with TRBJ2-1, with 10 bases aligning to TRBD2. Trimming cost V 9 bases and J 7 bases; bases outside gene matches: 27. Germline V gene data show CDR1 as ENHRY and CDR2 as SYGVKD. This CDR3 region has 20 residues. CDR3 sequence: CAMTIPGASGSLFSRNEQFF. For the CDR3, the DNA is TGTGCCATGACAATCCCAGGGGCTAGCGGGAGTTTGTTTAGTAGGAATGAGCAGTTCTTC.

V gene TRBV28 combines with J gene TRBJ2-2; TRBD2 aligns across 14 bases. This CDR3 is built from 17 residues. CDR1 and CDR2 from the germline V gene are MDHEN and SYDVKM. Trimming removed 5 bases from V and 9 bases from J; junction bases left unmatched: 11. The CDR3 DNA reads as TGTGCCAGCAGTCTCTACACCGGGACTAGCGGGAGCTGGGAGCTGTTTTTT. Translating gives CASSLYTGTSGSWELFF.

The V call is TRBV9, the J call TRBJ2-7; 9 positions match TRBD1. The CDR3 is 15 amino acids. Germline CDR1 SGDLS, CDR2 YYNGEE. V lost 4 bases to trimming and J lost 3 bases; unmatched junction nucleotides: 8. Here the CDR3 reads CASSPQTGGFYEQYF. The CDR3, as DNA: TGTGCCAGCAGCCCCCAGACAGGGGGGTTCTACGAGCAGTACTTC.

The rearrangement uses TRBV15 and TRBJ1-1, with D perhaps TRBD1 (5 bases). Trimming removed 0 bases at V and 9 bases at J, with 11 bases between. The CDR3 covers 13 residues. Germline lookup yields CDR1 LNHNV and CDR2 YYDKDF (reference sequence). As DNA, the CDR3 is TGTGCCACCAGCAGAGATTGGGGGGACCAAGCTTTCTTT. Its translation is CATSRDWGDQAFF.

The CDR3 DNA follows: TGTGCCAGCAGTTACTCGAACAGTTATCAGCCCCAGCATTTT. Its protein is CASSYSNSYQPQHF. V gene TRBV6-2 or TRBV6-3 combines with J gene TRBJ1-5, with no clear D. V was shortened by 0 bases and J by 5 bases, with 8 bases between the two germline ends. Germline loops: CDR1 MNHEY, CDR2 SVGEGT. The length of the CDR3 is 14 residues.

This chain connects TRBV14 to TRBJ2-1, with D possibly being TRBD2 (5 bases). CDR1 and CDR2 (germline): SGHDN, FVKESK. The CDR3 totals 13 residues. V was trimmed by 4 bases and J by 5 bases, leaving 9 bases between them. In nucleotides, the CDR3 is TGTGCCAGCAGCCCCGGGGTTCACAATGAGCAGTTCTTC. This gives the protein CASSPGVHNEQFF. The entire variable domain, with the rest obtained from reference TRBV14 and TRBJ2-1, is as follows: EAGVTQFPSHSVIEKGQTVTLRCDPISGHDNLYWYRRVMGKEIKFLLHFVKESKQDESGMPNNRFLAERTGGTYSTLKVQPAELEDSGVYFCASSPGVHNEQFFGPGTRLTVL.

The chain combines TRBV24-1 with TRBJ1-6; D not certain. The CDR3 extends over 13 amino acids. V lost 7 bases and J 4 bases, leaving 7 bases between the germline ends. Germline CDR1 is KGHDR and CDR2 is SFDVKD. The CDR3 region is CATRASYNSPLHF. CDR3 coding DNA: TGTGCCACCAGAGCTTCATATAATTCACCCCTCCACTTT.

This clone was seen more than once but under ten times. The V and J genes are TRBV6-6 and TRBJ2-2; TRBD2 agrees at 13 bases. Trimming at V came to 5 bases and at J to 2 bases, leaving 5 bases not matched to a gene. The CDR3 contains 17 residues. Per the germline V gene, CDR1 is MNHNY and CDR2 is SVGAGI (reference sequence). The CDR3, as DNA: TGTGCCAGCAGTCATCGGACTAGCGGGAGTAACACCGGGGAGCTGTTTTTT. Its translation is CASSHRTSGSNTGELFF.

The chain couples TRBV27 to TRBJ2-1, with TRBD2 identical over 10 bases. The germline V gene has CDR1 MNHEY and CDR2 SMNVEV (reference sequence). V lost 2 bases and J lost 4; bases outside the gene matches: 5. The CDR3 contains 16 residues. The CDR3 coding sequence is TGTGCCAGCAGTTTAAGAGTAGCGGGAGGTTACAATGAGCAGTTCTTC. Its translation is CASSLRVAGGYNEQFF.

V and J are TRBV4-2 and TRBJ2-7; TRBD2 agrees at 8 bases. The CDR3 consists of 14 residues. The V gene's germline CDR1 is LGHNA and CDR2 YNFKEQ. V trimming: 0 bases; J trimming: 7 bases; junction bases outside the gene matches: 5. CDR3 bases: TGTGCCAGCAGCCAAGAGACTAGCGTCTTTGAGCAGTACTTC. It yields the protein CASSQETSVFEQYF.